This T cell receptor (beta chain) derives from a study of T-cell reconstitution after alpha-beta-depleted transplantation in children. Study observations and caveats: Several patients had high TCRbeta diversity at day 60; it came from surviving recipient T cells and thymic progenitors. About two months after transplant, alpha-beta T cells reportedly came from several hundred expanded graft clones. T-cell counts and diversity were attributed mostly to newly produced T cells one year after transplant.

The V gene end was trimmed by 3 bases and the J gene end by 2 bases; junction bases not matched to a gene: 4. Germline CDR1 and CDR2: LGHDT and YNNKEL (reference sequence). The length of the CDR3 is 15 residues. The TCRbeta library was prepared with unique molecular identifiers. TCRdb re-analysed the PCR reads in MiXCR, keeping a single row per CDR3 protein. The sample records roughly 350,000 distinct CDR3 sequences, 16% being singletons. For this clonotype: The antigen remains undetermined. A much more abundant neighbour one base away suggests this may be a read error. This likely comes from a read error, as the CDR3 has no conserved phenylalanine or tryptophan at its end.

The source of this sequence is a male patient aged 2 to 10 who had a stem cell transplant for acute lymphoblastic leukemia, so the T cells may come from the graft donor. The chain recombines TRBV3-1 with TRBJ1-3, with TRBD1 matching over 7 bases. The input for sequencing was PBMCs, mostly from graft donor cells, taken 360 days after TCRalphabeta/CD19-depleted stem cell transplant. The CDR3 protein is CASSQETGTGNTIYC. CDR3 coding DNA: TGTGCCAGCAGCCAGGAGACAGGGACTGGAAACACCATATATTGT.